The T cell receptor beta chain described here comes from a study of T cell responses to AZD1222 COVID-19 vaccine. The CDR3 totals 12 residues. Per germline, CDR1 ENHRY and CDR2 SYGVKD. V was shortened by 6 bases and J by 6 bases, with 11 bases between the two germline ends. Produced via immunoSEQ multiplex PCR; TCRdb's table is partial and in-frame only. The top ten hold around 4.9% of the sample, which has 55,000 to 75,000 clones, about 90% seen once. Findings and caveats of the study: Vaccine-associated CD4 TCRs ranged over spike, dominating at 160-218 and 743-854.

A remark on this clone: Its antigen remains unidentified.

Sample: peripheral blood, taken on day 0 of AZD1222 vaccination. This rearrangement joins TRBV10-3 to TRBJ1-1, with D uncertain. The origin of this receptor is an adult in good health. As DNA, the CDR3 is TGTGCCATCAGCCCAGAGGGTTCTGAAGCTTTCTTT. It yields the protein CAISPEGSEAFF.